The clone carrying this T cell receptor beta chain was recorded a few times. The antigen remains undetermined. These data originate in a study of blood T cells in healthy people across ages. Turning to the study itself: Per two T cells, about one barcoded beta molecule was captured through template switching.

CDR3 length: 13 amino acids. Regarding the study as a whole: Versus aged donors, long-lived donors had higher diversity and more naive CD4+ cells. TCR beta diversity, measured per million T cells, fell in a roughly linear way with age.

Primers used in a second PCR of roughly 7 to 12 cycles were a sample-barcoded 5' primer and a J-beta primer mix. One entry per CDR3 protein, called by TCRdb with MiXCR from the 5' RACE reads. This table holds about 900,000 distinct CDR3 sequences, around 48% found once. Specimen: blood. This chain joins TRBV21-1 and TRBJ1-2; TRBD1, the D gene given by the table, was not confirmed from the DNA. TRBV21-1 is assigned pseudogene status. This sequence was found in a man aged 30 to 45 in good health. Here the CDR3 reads CASSAGGNYGYTF. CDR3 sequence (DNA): TGTGCCAGCAGCGCGGGGGGGAACTATGGCTACACCTTC.